The 16 T cell receptor beta chains presented below share a single source sample, sequenced in a study of cytomegalovirus exposure and HLA in healthy donors. The PCR had 60 Vbeta and 13 Jbeta primers. The repertoire was sequenced with immunoSEQ multiplex PCR; TCRdb's copy has only in-frame clones and lacks some. The table lists about 210,000 clones, around 84% of them singletons. The material sequenced was PBMCs. All receptors derive from a man aged 40-55 years in good health and CMV-seropositive.

This clone was detected only once. The chain employs TRBV19 and TRBJ2-4; possible D gene TRBD2, 5 bases. Trimming stripped 3 bases from V and 8 bases from J, with 23 bases between. Germline V gene data show CDR1 as LNHDA and CDR2 as SQIVND (reference sequence). CDR3 length: 17 residues. CDR3 in amino acids: CASSIRERVATADIQYF. CDR3 DNA sequence: TGTGCCAGTAGTATCCGAGAGAGGGTAGCTACGGCGGACATTCAGTACTTC. The complete variable domain, with remaining parts taken from reference TRBV19 and TRBJ2-4, reads DGGITQSPKYLFRKEGQNVTLSCEQNLNHDAMYWYRQDPGQGLRLIYYSQIVNDFQKGDIAEGYSVSREKKESFPLTVTSAQKNPTAFYLCASSIRERVATADIQYFGAGTRLSVL.

This rearrangement joins TRBV29-1 to TRBJ2-1; 13 bases match TRBD2. The J segment lost 10 bases and the V segment lost 4 bases, leaving 4 bases of the junction unmatched. The germline V gene has CDR1 SQVTM and CDR2 ANQGSEA. The CDR3 runs to 13 residues. DNA for the CDR3: TGCAGCGTTGTGGGACTAGCGGGGCGGGAGCAGTTCTTC. It codes for CSVVGLAGREQFF.

This chain uses TRBV11-2 with TRBJ1-1; D is ambiguous. The germline V and J ends were trimmed by 1 base and 1 base, with 7 bases remaining between them. Germline values: CDR1 SGHAT, CDR2 FQNNGV. The CDR3 is 14 residues long. This CDR3 reads CASSLGAENTEAFF. CDR3 bases: TGTGCCAGCAGCTTAGGGGCAGAGAACACTGAAGCTTTCTTT.

This chain uses TRBV6-4 with TRBJ2-2; TRBD2 is a possible D gene (6 bases). The CDR3 runs 13 residues. Between the trimmed V and J ends, which lost 6 bases and 8 bases, there was a span of 13 bases. Germline V gene sequence: CDR1 MRHNA, CDR2 SNTAGT. CDR3 sequence reads: CASSLRDGGELFF. DNA for the CDR3: TGTGCCAGCAGCCTGCGGGACGGGGGGGAGCTGTTTTTT.

This clone occurred once. This rearrangement joins TRBV5-4 to TRBJ2-5; 9 bases match TRBD1. V dropped 3 bases and J dropped 2; count of bases not matched to a gene: 8. The CDR3 is 16 amino acids. Germline V gene data show CDR1 as SGHNT and CDR2 as YYREEE (reference sequence). CDR3 coding DNA: TGTGCCAGCAGCTCGGGTGGGACAGGGTGGCAAGAGACCCAGTACTTC. Translation gives CASSSGGTGWQETQYF.

This chain links TRBV5-1 with TRBJ2-1, with 9 positions matching TRBD1. The CDR3 has 15 residues. The germline gives CDR1 SGHRS, CDR2 YFSETQ. V lost 0 bases and J lost 6; bases outside the gene matches: 4. CDR3 in amino acids: CASSLAQTGGNEQFF. The CDR3 coding sequence is TGCGCCAGCAGCTTGGCCCAGACAGGGGGCAATGAGCAGTTCTTC.

The rearrangement links TRBV5-1 to TRBJ2-7, with TRBD2 matching 8 bases. The V segment lost 2 bases and the J segment 3 bases; nucleotides outside the gene matches: 16. Germline CDR1 SGHRS, CDR2 YFSETQ. The CDR3 is made up of 18 amino acids. CDR3 DNA: TGCGCCAGCAGCTTTCGAGCGGGAGTGTTGTTCTGGAACTACGAGCAGTACTTC. This encodes CASSFRAGVLFWNYEQYF.

A single count supports this clone. Sequence at one end of the junction differs from germline and may be a read error. The sample contains more than one DNA sequence encoding this CDR3. The rearrangement joins TRBV30 to TRBJ1-2; tentatively, D is TRBD1 (5 bases). CDR1 GTSNPN and CDR2 SVGIG come from the germline V gene (reference sequence). The CDR3 runs to 13 residues. The CDR3 bases are TGCGCCTGGAGTGCCAGGGCGAACTATGGCTACACCTTC. Translated: CAWSARANYGYTF.

V and J are TRBV6-6 and TRBJ1-5; D might be TRBD1 (5 bases). Trimming left V 2 bases short and J 4 bases short, with 12 bases between. The CDR3 totals 15 residues. In germline, CDR1 is MNHNY, CDR2 SVGAGI (reference sequence). CDR3: CASSYAGSVNQPQHF. The CDR3 nucleotides are TGTGCCAGCAGTTACGCAGGGTCCGTGAATCAGCCCCAGCATTTT.

The chain employs TRBV7-9 and TRBJ2-1; the match to TRBD1 covers 8 bases. Germline CDR1 reads SEHNR; CDR2 reads FQNEAQ (reference sequence). CDR3 length: 19 amino acids. V lost 3 bases to trimming and J lost 4 bases; unmatched junction nucleotides: 17. CDR3 DNA sequence: TGTGCCAGCAGCTTCGGGACAGGAGTACTAGGGTCCCTTTACAATGAGCAGTTCTTC. Translated: CASSFGTGVLGSLYNEQFF.

The V gene is TRBV18, the J gene TRBJ2-3, with D unclear. The germline V gene has CDR1 KGHSH and CDR2 LQKENI. This CDR3 comprises 15 residues. Trimming left V 6 bases short and J 0 bases short, with 13 bases between. DNA of the CDR3: TGTGCCAGCTCCCTAGTAGGTCCCAGCACAGATACGCAGTATTTT. Its translation: CASSLVGPSTDTQYF.

This rearrangement joins TRBV5-1 to TRBJ2-1; 11 bases line up with TRBD2. Trimming at V came to 7 bases and at J to 7 bases, leaving 10 bases not matched to a gene. The CDR3 is 15 amino acids. Germline V gene data show CDR1 as SGHRS and CDR2 as YFSETQ. CDR3 nucleotides: TGCGCCAGCGCCCCACTAGCGGGAGTAGGTAATGAGCAGTTCTTC. It yields the protein CASAPLAGVGNEQFF.

The chain joins TRBV27 to TRBJ2-5; the match to TRBD2 covers 10 bases. Germline V CDR1 and CDR2: MNHEY, SMNVEV (reference sequence). The CDR3 totals 19 residues. Losses at the gene ends were 5 bases for V and 2 bases for J; bases not matched to a gene: 17. DNA of the CDR3: TGTGCCAGCAGTCCTACACCGACGACTAGCGGGCCAGTTCAAGAGACCCAGTACTTC. This sequence encodes CASSPTPTTSGPVQETQYF.

This chain connects TRBV19 to TRBJ2-7; D possibly corresponds to TRBD2 (6 bases). The CDR3 contains 11 residues. Trimming removed 7 bases at V and 4 bases at J, with 8 bases between. The germline V gene has CDR1 LNHDA and CDR2 SQIVND (reference sequence). The CDR3 bases are TGTGCCAGTAAGGAGGGTTACGAGCAGTACTTC. Translation gives CASKEGYEQYF.

This clone was observed a single time. V and J are TRBV27 and TRBJ2-7; no clear D. V lost 0 bases to trimming and J lost 6 bases, with 12 bases between them. CDR1 is MNHEY and CDR2 is SMNVEV in the germline V gene (reference sequence). CDR3 size: 14 residues. The CDR3 here is CASSLSGPAVEQYF. The CDR3 nucleotides are TGTGCCAGCAGTTTATCGGGTCCTGCGGTCGAGCAGTACTTC.

The chain joins TRBV4-1 to TRBJ2-5; 7 bases map to TRBD2. CDR3 length equals 15 residues. The junction had 4 bases not matched to a gene; V was cut back by 1 base and J by 2 bases. CDR1 and CDR2 from the germline V gene are MGHRA and YSYEKL. The CDR3 DNA follows: TGCGCCAGCAGCCAAGGACTAGCAGTACAAGAGACCCAGTACTTC. Translation: CASSQGLAVQETQYF.